This is a list of T cell receptor beta chains from one sample in a study of blood T cell repertoires in COVID-19. Assay: immunoSEQ multiplex PCR; the TCRdb copy retains only in-frame clones and omits some. The sample holds 300,000 to 400,000 clones, under 95% seen once. Sequencing used peripheral blood. The origin of the receptors is a woman aged 18 to 35 who had recovered from COVID-19. CDR3s include the opening cysteine and the closing phenylalanine or tryptophan. Each record gives: D gene, J gene, clone size, V gene, CDR3 protein, CDR3 DNA. The D gene is left open where the match is weak. Size is omitted from some rows. Given values are once, few, many or a class for expanded clones.

d_gene: TRBD2; j_gene: TRBJ2-5; abundance: NA; v_gene: TRBV9; CDR3aa: CASSSTRGGQETQYF; CDR3nt: TGTGCCAGCAGCTCCACCCGGGGGGGACAAGAGACCCAGTACTTC
d_gene: TRBD1; j_gene: TRBJ1-1; abundance: NA; v_gene: TRBV5-1; CDR3aa: CASSLFTGAPNTEAFF; CDR3nt: TGCGCCAGCAGCTTATTCACAGGGGCGCCAAACACTGAAGCTTTCTTT
d_gene: TRBD1; j_gene: TRBJ1-1; abundance: NA; v_gene: TRBV5-1; CDR3aa: CASSLARGQPNTEAFF; CDR3nt: TGCGCCAGCAGCTTGGCCAGGGGGCAACCGAACACTGAAGCTTTCTTT
d_gene: TRBD2; j_gene: TRBJ2-3; abundance: NA; v_gene: TRBV6-5; CDR3aa: CATGTSGSGTDTQYF; CDR3nt: TGTGCCACCGGAACTAGCGGGAGTGGAACAGATACGCAGTATTTT
d_gene: TRBD1; j_gene: TRBJ2-5; abundance: NA; v_gene: TRBV18; CDR3aa: CASSPGTVQETQYF; CDR3nt: TGTGCCAGCTCACCAGGGACAGTCCAAGAGACCCAGTACTTC
d_gene: NA; j_gene: TRBJ2-1; abundance: once; v_gene: TRBV6-1; CDR3aa: CASSEASSGLYNEQFF; CDR3nt: TGTGCCAGCAGTGAAGCGAGTAGCGGACTCTACAATGAGCAGTTCTTC
d_gene: TRBD2; j_gene: TRBJ2-3; abundance: NA; v_gene: TRBV30; CDR3aa: CAWSVIAGDGTDTQYF; CDR3nt: TGTGCCTGGAGTGTTATAGCGGGAGATGGCACAGATACGCAGTATTTT
d_gene: NA; j_gene: TRBJ2-1; abundance: NA; v_gene: TRBV12-5; CDR3aa: CASGLTLLDRSSYNEQFF; CDR3nt: TGTGCTAGTGGTTTGACCCTCCTTGACAGGAGCTCCTACAATGAGCAGTTCTTC
d_gene: NA; j_gene: TRBJ1-5; abundance: NA; v_gene: TRBV3-1/TRBV3-2; CDR3aa: CASSQGQFGNQPQHF; CDR3nt: TGTGCCAGCAGCCAAGGACAGTTCGGCAATCAGCCCCAGCATTTT
d_gene: TRBD1; j_gene: TRBJ1-1; abundance: once; v_gene: TRBV5-4; CDR3aa: CASSELDRGNTEAFF; CDR3nt: TGTGCCAGCAGCGAACTGGACAGGGGGAACACTGAAGCTTTCTTT
d_gene: TRBD1; j_gene: TRBJ1-5; abundance: NA; v_gene: TRBV5-3; CDR3aa: CARRAGTDYQPQHF; CDR3nt: TGTGCCAGAAGGGCCGGGACAGACTATCAGCCCCAGCATTTT
d_gene: NA; j_gene: TRBJ1-2; abundance: NA; v_gene: TRBV27; CDR3aa: CASSLRAAGAYNYGYTF; CDR3nt: TGTGCCAGCAGTTTACGGGCGGCAGGGGCATATAACTATGGCTACACCTTC
d_gene: TRBD1; j_gene: TRBJ1-6; abundance: few; v_gene: TRBV7-2; CDR3aa: CASSLVNRGNSPLHF; CDR3nt: TGTGCCAGCAGCTTAGTCAACAGGGGGAATTCACCCCTCCACTTT
d_gene: TRBD1; j_gene: TRBJ1-1; abundance: NA; v_gene: TRBV4-3; CDR3aa: CASSQEGTGPTEAFF; CDR3nt: TGCGCCAGCAGCCAAGAAGGGACAGGGCCCACTGAAGCTTTCTTT